This TCR beta chain was recovered during a study of CD8 T cells in Susac syndrome. Study-wide results and caveats: Regarding the TCR sequencing and HLA analysis, the study admitted that a relatively small number of individuals were involved.

With random hexamers, reverse transcription was performed on roughly 0.5 to 1 ug of RNA. Amplification of TCR beta CDR3 by immunoSEQ multiplex PCR spanned 54 Vbeta and 13 Jbeta. MiXCR, run by TCRdb on the immunoSEQ multiplex PCR reads, gives a single entry per CDR3 protein. The sample lists 130,000 or so distinct CDR3 sequences; 95% were seen once. This clonotype appeared a single time. No antigen is known for it. The CDR3 is made up of 16 amino acids. Germline lookup yields CDR1 MNHEY and CDR2 SMNVEV (reference sequence). V was pared by 3 bases and J by 1 base, with 15 bases between. Sequenced material: CD4+ T cells from PBMCs. The sequence was obtained from a human donor with multiple sclerosis. This chain connects TRBV27 to TRBJ2-5, with D perhaps matching TRBD2 (6 bases). CDR3 DNA sequence: TGTGCCAGCAGTTTCTTTAAGCGGCGGGGCCAAGAGACCCAGTACTTC. This codes for CASSFFKRRGQETQYF.